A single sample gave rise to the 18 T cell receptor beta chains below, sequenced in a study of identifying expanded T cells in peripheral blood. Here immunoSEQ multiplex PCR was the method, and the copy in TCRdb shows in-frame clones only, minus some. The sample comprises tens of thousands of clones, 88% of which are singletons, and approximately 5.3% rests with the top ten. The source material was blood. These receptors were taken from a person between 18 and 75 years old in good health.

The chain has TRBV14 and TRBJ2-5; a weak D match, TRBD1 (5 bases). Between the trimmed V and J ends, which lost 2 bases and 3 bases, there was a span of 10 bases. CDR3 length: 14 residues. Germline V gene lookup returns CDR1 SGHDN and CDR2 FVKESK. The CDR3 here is CASSQQGLKETQYF. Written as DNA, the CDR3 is TGTGCCAGCAGCCAACAGGGTTTGAAAGAGACCCAGTACTTC.

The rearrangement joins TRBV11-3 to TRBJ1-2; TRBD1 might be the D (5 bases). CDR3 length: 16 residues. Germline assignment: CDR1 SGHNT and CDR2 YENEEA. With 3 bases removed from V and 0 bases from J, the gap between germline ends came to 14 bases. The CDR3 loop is CASSFGDQGTNYGYTF. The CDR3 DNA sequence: TGTGCCAGCAGCTTTGGGGACCAGGGCACTAACTATGGCTACACCTTC. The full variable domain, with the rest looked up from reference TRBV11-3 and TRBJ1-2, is EAGVVQSPRYKIIEKKQPVAFWCNPISGHNTLYWYLQNLGQGPELLIRYENEEAVDDSQLPKDRFSAERLKGVDSTLKIQPAELGDSAVYLCASSFGDQGTNYGYTFGSGTRLTVV.

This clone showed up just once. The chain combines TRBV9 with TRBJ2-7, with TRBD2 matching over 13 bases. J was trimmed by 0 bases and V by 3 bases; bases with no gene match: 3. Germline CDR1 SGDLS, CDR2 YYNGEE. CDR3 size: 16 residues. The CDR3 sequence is CASSGGLAGDSYEQYF. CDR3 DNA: TGTGCCAGCAGCGGTGGACTAGCGGGAGACTCCTACGAGCAGTACTTC.

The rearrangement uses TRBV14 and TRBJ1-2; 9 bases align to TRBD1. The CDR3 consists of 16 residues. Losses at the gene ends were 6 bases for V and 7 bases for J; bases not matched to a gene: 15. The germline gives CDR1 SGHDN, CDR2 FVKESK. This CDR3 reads CASSHYSTGGLFGYTF. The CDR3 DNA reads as TGTGCCAGCAGTCATTATTCGACAGGGGGACTATTTGGCTACACCTTC.

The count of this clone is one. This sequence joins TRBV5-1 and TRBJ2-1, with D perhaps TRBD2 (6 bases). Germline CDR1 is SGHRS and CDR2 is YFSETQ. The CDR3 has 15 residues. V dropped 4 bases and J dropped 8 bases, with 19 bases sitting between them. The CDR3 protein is CASSKEGKASDEQFF. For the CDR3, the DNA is TGCGCCAGCAGCAAGGAGGGGAAGGCTAGCGATGAGCAGTTCTTC.

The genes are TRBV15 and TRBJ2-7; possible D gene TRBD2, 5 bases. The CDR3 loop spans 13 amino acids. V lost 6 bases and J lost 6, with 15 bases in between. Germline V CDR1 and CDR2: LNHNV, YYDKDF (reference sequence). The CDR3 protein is CATSPRRGSEQYF. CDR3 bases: TGTGCCACCAGTCCAAGGAGAGGGTCCGAGCAGTACTTC.

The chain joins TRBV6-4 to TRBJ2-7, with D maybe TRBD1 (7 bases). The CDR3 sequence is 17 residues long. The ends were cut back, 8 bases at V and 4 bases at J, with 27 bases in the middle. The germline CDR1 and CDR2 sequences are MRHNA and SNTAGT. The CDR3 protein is CASVTGGTATSDYEQYF. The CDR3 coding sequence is TGTGCCAGCGTAACAGGAGGGACAGCCACGAGCGATTACGAGCAGTACTTC.

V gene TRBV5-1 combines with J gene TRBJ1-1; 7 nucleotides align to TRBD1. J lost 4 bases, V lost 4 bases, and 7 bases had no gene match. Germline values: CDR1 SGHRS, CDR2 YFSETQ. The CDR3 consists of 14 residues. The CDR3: CASSRTGEGTEAFF. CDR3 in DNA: TGCGCCAGCAGCCGAACAGGGGAGGGCACTGAAGCTTTCTTT.

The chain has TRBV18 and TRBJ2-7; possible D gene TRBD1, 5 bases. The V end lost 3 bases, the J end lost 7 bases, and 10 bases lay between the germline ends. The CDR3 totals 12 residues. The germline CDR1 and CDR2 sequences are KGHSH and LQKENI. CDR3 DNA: TGTGCCAGCTCACCCGTAGGGGAAGAGCAGTACTTC. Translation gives CASSPVGEEQYF.

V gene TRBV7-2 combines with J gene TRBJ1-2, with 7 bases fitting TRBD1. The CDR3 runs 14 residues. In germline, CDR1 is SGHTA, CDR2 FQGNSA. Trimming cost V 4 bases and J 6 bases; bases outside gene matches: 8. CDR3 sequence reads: CASSSIQGSDGYTF. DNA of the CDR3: TGTGCCAGCAGCTCGATACAGGGGAGCGATGGCTACACCTTC.

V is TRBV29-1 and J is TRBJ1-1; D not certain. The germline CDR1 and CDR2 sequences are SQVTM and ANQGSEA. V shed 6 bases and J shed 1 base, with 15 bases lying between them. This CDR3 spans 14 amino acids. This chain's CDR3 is CSVRMGLGNTEAFF. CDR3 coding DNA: TGCAGCGTGAGAATGGGGTTGGGGAACACTGAAGCTTTCTTT.

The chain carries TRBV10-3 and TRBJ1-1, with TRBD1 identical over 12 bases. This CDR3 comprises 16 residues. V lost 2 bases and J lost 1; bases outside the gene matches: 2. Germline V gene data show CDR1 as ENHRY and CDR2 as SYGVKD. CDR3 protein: CAISEPGQGANTEAFF. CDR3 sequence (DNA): TGTGCCATCAGTGAGCCGGGACAGGGGGCGAACACTGAAGCTTTCTTT.

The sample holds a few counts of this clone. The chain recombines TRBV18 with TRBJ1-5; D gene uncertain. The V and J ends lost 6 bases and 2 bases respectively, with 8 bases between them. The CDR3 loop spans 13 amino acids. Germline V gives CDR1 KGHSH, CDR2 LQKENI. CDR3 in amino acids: CASSPYGNQPQHF. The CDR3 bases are TGTGCCAGCTCCCCGTATGGCAATCAGCCCCAGCATTTT. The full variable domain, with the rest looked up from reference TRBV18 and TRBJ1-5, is NAGVMQNPRHLVRRRGQEARLRCSPMKGHSHVYWYRQLPEEGLKFMVYLQKENIIDESGMPKERFSAEFPKEGPSILRIQQVVRGDSAAYFCASSPYGNQPQHFGDGTRLSIL.

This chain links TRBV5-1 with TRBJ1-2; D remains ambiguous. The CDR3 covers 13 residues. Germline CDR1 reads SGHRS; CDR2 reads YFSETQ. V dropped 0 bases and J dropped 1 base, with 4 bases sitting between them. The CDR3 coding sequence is TGCGCCAGCAGCTTGGGTGATAACTATGGCTACACCTTC. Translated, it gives CASSLGDNYGYTF.

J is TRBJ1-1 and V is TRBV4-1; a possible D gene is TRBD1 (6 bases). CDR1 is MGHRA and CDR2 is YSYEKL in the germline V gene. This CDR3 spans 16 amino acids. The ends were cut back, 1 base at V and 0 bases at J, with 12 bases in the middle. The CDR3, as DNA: TGCGCCAGCAGCCAAGGGTCTACAGGGATGAACACTGAAGCTTTCTTT. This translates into CASSQGSTGMNTEAFF.

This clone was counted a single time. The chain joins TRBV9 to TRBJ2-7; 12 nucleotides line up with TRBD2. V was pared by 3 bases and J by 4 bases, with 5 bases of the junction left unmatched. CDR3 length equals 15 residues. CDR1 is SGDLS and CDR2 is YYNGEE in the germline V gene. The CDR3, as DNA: TGTGCCAGCAGCGCCTCTAGCGGGAGGGGTTACGAGCAGTACTTC. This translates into CASSASSGRGYEQYF. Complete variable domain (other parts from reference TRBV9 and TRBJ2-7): DSGVTQTPKHLITATGQRVTLRCSPRSGDLSVYWYQQSLDQGLQFLIQYYNGEERAKGNILERFSAQQFPDLHSELNLSSLELGDSALYFCASSASSGRGYEQYFGPGTRLTVT.

CDR3 sequence (DNA): TGTGCCAGTAGTCTGGTTTACAATGAGCAGTTCTTC. This codes for CASSLVYNEQFF. The chain has TRBV19 and TRBJ2-1; D call uncertain. Per germline, CDR1 LNHDA and CDR2 SQIVND (reference sequence). This CDR3 has 12 amino acids. With 5 bases removed from V and 4 bases from J, the gap between germline ends came to 6 bases.

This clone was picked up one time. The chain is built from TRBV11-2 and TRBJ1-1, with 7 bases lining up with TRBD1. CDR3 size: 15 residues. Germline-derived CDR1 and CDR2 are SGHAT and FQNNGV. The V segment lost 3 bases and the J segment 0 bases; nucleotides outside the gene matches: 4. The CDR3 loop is CASSFSGTVNTEAFF. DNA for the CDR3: TGTGCCAGCAGCTTTTCCGGGACAGTGAACACTGAAGCTTTCTTT.